What follows is one T cell receptor (beta chain) and its context. The antigen is undetermined. These data are taken from a study of STAT5B mutations in CD4+ large granular lymphocyte leukemia. Authors' methods: Productive clonotypes were detectable down to 2.59 x 10-5 frequency. The data were produced by immunoSEQ multiplex PCR, yet TCRdb's version contains in-frame clones alone and is incomplete. D and trimming come from the DNA, and the V and J calls and clone size come from that table. The sample records about 21,000 clones, approximately 71% being singletons. CDR1 and CDR2 (germline): SGHRS, YFSETQ. The V segment lost 3 bases and the J segment 3 bases; nucleotides outside the gene matches: 12. The CDR3 sequence is 18 residues long. Study-level points and caveats: CD4-sorted patient repertoires seemed more clonal than healthy CD4+ repertoires.

Sequencing was done on a sample of CD4+ T cells from blood buffy coats. The receptor was derived from a human donor in good health. The chain recombines TRBV5-1 with TRBJ2-6, with 7 bases lining up with TRBD1. The CDR3 DNA sequence: TGCGCCAGCAGCTCCGGCGAGACGACAGGGAGTGGGGCCAACGTCCTGACTTTC. This encodes CASSSGETTGSGANVLTF.